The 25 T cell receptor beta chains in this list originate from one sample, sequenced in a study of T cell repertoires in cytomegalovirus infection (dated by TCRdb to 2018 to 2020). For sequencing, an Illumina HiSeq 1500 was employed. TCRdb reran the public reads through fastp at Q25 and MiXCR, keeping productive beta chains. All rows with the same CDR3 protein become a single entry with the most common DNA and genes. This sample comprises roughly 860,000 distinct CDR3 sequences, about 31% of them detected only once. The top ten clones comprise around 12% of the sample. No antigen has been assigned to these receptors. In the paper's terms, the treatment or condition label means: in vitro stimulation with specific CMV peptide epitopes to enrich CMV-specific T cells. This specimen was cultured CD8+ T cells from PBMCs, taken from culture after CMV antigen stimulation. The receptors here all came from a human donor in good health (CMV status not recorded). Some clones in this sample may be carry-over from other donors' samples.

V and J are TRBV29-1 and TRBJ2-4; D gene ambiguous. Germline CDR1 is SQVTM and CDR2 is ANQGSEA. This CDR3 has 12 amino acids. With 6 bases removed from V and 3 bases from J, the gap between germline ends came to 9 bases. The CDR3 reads CSVLDNKNIQYF. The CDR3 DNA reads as TGCAGCGTCTTGGATAACAAAAACATTCAGTACTTC.

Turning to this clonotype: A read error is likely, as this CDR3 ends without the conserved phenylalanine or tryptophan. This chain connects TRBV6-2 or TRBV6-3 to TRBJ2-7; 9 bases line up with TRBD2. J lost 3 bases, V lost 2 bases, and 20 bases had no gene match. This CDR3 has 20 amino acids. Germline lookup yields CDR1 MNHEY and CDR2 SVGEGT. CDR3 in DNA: TGTGCCAGCAGTTACGGCCCGGACAATCTGTCGGCTAGCGGGGTCTACGAGCAGTACTCC. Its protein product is CASSYGPDNLSASGVYEQYS.

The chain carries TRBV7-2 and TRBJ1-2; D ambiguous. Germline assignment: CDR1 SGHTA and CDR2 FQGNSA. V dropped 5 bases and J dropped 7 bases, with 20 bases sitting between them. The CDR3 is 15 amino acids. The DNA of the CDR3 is TGTGCCAGCAGCGACCGCAGAGGCCCCGAGGGTGGCTACACCTTC. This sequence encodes CASSDRRGPEGGYTF.

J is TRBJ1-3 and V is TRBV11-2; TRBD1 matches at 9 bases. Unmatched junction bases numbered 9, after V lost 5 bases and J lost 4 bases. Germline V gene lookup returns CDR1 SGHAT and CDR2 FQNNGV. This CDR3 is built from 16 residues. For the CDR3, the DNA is TGTGCCAGCAGCCCATGGGACAGGGCATCAGGAAACACCATATATTTT. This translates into CASSPWDRASGNTIYF.

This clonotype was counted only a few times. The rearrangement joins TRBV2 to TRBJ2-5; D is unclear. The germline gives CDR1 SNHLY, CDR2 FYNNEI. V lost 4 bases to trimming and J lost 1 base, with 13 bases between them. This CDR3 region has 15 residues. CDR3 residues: CASSAGTWAQETQYF. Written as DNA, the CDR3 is TGTGCCAGCAGTGCAGGAACATGGGCCCAAGAGACCCAGTACTTC.

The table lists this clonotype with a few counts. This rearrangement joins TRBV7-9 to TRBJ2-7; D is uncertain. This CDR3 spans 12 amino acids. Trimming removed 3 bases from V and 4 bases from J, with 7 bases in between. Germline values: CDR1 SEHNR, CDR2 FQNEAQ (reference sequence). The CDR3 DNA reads TGTGCCAGCAGCTTTTCTCCATACGAGCAGTACTTC. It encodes CASSFSPYEQYF.

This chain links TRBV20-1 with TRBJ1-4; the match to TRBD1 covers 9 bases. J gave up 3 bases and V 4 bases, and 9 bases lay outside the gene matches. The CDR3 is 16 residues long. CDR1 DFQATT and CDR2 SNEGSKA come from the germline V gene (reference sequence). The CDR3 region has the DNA TGCAGTGCTACGGACAGGGGTTGGAAGGCTAATGAAAAACTGTTTTTT. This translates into CSATDRGWKANEKLFF.

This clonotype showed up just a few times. CDR3 in amino acids: CASREAGIDEQFF. In nucleotides, the CDR3 is TGTGCCAGCAGAGAGGCAGGGATCGATGAGCAGTTCTTC. V and J are TRBV27 and TRBJ2-1, with a possible D match to TRBD1 (5 bases). V was shortened by 6 bases and J by 8 bases, with 14 bases between the two germline ends. The germline gives CDR1 MNHEY, CDR2 SMNVEV (reference sequence). The CDR3 contains 13 residues.

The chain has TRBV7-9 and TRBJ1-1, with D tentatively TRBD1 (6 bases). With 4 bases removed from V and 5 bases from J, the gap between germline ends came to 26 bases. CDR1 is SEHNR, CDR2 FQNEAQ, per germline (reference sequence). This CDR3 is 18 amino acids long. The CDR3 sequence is CASSSGVGQGSKGTEAFF. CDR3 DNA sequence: TGTGCCAGCAGCTCCGGGGTGGGTCAGGGGTCGAAGGGGACTGAAGCTTTCTTT.

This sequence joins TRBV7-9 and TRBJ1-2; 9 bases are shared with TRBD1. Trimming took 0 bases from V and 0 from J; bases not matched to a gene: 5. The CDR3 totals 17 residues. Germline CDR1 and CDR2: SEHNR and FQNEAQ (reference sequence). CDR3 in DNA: TGTGCCAGCAGCTTAGCGGGACAGGGAGGATCTAACTATGGCTACACCTTC. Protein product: CASSLAGQGGSNYGYTF.

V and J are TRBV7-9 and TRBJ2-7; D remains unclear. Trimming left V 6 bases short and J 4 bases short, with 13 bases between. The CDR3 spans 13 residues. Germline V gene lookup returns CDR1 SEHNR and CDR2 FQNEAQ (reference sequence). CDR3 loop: CASSDLDDYEQYV. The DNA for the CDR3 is TGTGCCAGCAGTGACTTGGACGATTACGAGCAGTACGTC.

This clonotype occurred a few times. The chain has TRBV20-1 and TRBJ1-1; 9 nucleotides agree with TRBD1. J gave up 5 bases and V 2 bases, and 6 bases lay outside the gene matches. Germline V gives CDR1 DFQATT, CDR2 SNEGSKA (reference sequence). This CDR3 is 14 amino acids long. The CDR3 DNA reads TGCAGTGCTAGATCGGACAGGGGAGAGACTGAAGCTTTCTTT. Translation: CSARSDRGETEAFF.

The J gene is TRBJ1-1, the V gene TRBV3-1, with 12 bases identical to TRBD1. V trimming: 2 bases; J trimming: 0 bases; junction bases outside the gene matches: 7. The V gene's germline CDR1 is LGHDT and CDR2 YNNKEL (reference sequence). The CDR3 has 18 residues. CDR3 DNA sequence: TGTGCCAGCAGCCAACTGGTGGGACAGGGGGCGGTGAACACTGAAGCTTTCTTT. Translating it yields CASSQLVGQGAVNTEAFF.

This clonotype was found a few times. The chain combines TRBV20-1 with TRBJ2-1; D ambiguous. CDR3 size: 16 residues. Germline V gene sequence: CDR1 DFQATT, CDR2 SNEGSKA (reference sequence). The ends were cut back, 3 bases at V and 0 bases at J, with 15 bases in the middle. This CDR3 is CSARVPFFSSYNEQFF. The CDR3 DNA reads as TGCAGTGCTAGGGTCCCTTTTTTTAGCTCCTACAATGAGCAGTTCTTC.

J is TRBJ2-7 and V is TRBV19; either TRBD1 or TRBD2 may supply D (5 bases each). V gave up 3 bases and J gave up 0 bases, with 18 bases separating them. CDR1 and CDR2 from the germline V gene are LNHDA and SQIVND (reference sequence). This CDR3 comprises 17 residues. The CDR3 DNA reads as TGTGCCAGTAGTATGGTCTACCGGGACCCAATCTCCTACGAGCAGTACTTC. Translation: CASSMVYRDPISYEQYF.

In DNA form, the CDR3 reads TGCAGCGTTGTGGGGACTAGCTTTTACAATGAGCAGTTCTTC. Encoded protein: CSVVGTSFYNEQFF. V is TRBV29-1 and J is TRBJ2-1; 9 bases are shared with TRBD2. Trimming took 4 bases from V and 4 from J; bases not matched to a gene: 5. Germline lookup yields CDR1 SQVTM and CDR2 ANQGSEA. There are 14 residues in the CDR3.

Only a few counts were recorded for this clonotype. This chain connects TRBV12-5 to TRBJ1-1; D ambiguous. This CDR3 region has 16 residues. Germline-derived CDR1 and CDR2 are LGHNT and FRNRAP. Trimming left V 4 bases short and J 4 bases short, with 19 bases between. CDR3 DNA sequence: TGTGCTAGTGGTTCCTACTCCCCCTTCGGCGGCACTGAAGCTTTCTTT. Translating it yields CASGSYSPFGGTEAFF.

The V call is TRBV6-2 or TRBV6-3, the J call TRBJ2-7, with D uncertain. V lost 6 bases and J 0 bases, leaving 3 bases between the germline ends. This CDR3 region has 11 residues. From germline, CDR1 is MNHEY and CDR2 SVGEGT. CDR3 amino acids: CASRTSYEQYV. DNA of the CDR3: TGTGCCAGCAGAACCTCCTACGAGCAGTACGTC.

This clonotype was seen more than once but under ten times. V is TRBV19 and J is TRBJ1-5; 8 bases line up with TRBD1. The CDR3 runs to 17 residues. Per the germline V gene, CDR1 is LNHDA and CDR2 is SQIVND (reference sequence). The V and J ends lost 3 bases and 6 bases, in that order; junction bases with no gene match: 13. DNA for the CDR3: TGTGCCAGTAGTATTCAGTGGAGTGGACAGGGTACTCAGCCCCAGCATTTT. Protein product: CASSIQWSGQGTQPQHF.

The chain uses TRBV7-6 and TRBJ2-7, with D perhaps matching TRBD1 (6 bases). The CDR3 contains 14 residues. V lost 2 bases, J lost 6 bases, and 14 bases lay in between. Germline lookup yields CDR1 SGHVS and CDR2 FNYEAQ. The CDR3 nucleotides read TGTGCCAGCAGCTTAACAGGGCCCCTTGCCGAGCAGTACTTC. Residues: CASSLTGPLAEQYF.

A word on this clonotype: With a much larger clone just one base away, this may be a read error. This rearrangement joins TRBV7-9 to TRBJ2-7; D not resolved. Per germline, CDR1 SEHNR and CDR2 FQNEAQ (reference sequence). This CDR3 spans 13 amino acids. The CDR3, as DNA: TGTGTCAGCAGCTTACGAGGCCGCTACGAGCAGTACTTC. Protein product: CVSSLRGRYEQYF.

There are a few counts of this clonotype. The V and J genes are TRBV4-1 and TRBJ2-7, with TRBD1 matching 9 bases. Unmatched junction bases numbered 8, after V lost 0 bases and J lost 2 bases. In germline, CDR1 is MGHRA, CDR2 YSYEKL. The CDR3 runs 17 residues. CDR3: CASSQDRDRVITYEQYF. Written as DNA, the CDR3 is TGCGCCAGCAGCCAAGATAGGGACAGGGTGATCACCTACGAGCAGTACTTC.

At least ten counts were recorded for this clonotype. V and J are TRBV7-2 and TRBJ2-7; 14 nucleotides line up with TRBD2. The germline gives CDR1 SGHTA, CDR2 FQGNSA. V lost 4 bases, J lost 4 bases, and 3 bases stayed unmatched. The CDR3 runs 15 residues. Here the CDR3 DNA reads TGTGCCAGCAGCTCGGGACTAGCGGGGGAATACGAGCAGTACGTC. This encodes CASSSGLAGEYEQYV.

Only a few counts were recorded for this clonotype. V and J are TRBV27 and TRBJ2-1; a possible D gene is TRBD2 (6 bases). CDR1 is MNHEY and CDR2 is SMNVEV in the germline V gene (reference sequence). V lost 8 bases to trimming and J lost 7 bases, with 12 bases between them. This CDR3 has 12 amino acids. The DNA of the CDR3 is TGTGCCAGCGGATTCGGGACTAATGAGCAGTTCTTC. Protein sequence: CASGFGTNEQFF.

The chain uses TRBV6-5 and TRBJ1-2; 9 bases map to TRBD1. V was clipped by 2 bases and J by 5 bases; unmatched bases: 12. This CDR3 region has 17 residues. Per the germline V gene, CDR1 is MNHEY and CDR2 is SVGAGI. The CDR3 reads CASSYGTGPPEDYGYTF. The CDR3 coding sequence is TGTGCCAGCAGTTACGGGACAGGGCCCCCCGAAGATTATGGCTACACCTTC.